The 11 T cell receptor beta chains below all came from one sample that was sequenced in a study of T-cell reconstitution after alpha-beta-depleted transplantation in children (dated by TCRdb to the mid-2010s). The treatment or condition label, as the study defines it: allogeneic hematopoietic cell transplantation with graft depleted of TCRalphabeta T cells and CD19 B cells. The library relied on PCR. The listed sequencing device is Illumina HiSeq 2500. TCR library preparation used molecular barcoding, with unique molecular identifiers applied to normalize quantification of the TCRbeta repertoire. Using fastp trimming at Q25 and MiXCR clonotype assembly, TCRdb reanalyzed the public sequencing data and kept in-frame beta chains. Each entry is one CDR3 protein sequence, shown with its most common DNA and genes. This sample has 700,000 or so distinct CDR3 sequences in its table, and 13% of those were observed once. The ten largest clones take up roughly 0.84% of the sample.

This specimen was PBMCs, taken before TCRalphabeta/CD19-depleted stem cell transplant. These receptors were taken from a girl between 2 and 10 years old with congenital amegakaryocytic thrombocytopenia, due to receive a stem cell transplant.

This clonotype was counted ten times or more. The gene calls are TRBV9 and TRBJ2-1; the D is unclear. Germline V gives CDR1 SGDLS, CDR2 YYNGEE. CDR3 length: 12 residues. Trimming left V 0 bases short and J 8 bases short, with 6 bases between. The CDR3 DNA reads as TGTGCCAGCAGCGTAGTACCAGATGAGCAGTTCTTC. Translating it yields CASSVVPDEQFF.

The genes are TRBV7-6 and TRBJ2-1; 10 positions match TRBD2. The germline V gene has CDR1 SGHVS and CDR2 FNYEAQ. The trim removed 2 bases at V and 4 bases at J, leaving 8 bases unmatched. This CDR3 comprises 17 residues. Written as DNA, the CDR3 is TGTGCCAGCAGCTTAACTATCGGTAGCGGGAGGTACAATGAGCAGTTCTTC. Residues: CASSLTIGSGRYNEQFF. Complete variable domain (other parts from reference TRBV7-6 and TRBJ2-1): GAGVSQSPRYKVTKRGQDVALRCDPISGHVSLYWYRQALGQGPEFLTYFNYEAQQDKSGLPNDRFSAERPEGSISTLTIQRTEQRDSAMYRCASSLTIGSGRYNEQFFGPGTRLTVL.

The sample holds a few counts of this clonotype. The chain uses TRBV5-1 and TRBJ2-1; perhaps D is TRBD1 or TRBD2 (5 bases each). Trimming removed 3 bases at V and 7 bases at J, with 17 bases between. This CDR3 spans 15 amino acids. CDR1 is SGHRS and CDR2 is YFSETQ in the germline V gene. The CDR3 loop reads CASSYGSEGWNEQFF. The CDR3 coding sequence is TGCGCCAGCAGCTACGGCTCCGAGGGGTGGAATGAGCAGTTCTTC.

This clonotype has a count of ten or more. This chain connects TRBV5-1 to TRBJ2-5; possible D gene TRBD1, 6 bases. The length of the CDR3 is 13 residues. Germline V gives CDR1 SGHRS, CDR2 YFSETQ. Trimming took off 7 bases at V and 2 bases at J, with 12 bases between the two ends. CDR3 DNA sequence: TGCGCCAGCTGGGGGACAACTCAAGAGACCCAGTACTTC. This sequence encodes CASWGTTQETQYF.

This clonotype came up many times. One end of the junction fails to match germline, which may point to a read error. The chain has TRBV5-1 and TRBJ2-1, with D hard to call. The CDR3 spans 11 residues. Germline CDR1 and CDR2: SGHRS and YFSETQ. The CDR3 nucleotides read TGTGCCAGCAGCTCACACAATGAGCAGTTCTTC. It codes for CASSSHNEQFF.

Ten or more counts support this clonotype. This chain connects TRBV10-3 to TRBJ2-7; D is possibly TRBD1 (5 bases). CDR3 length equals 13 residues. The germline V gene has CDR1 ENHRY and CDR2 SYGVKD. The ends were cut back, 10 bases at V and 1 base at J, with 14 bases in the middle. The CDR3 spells CATHKGYSYEQYF. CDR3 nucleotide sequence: TGTGCCACCCACAAGGGGTATTCCTACGAGCAGTACTTC.

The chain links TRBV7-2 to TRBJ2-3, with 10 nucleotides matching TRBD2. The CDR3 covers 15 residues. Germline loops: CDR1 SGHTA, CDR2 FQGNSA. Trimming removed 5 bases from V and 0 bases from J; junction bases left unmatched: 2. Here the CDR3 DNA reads TGTGCCAGCAGCGTACTAGCGGGAAGCACAGATACGCAGTATTTT. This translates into CASSVLAGSTDTQYF. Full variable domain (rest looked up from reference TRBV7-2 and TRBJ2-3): GAGVSQSPSNKVTEKGKDVELRCDPISGHTALYWYRQSLGQGLEFLIYFQGNSAPDKSGLPSDRFSAERTGGSVSTLTIQRTQQEDSAVYLCASSVLAGSTDTQYFGPGTRLTVL.

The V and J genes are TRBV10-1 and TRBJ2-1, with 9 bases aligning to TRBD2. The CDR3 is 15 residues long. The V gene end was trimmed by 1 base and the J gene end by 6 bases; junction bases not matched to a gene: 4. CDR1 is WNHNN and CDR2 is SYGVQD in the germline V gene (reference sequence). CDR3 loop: CASSEFSGGFNEQFF. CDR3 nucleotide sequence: TGCGCCAGCAGTGAGTTTAGCGGGGGTTTCAATGAGCAGTTCTTC.

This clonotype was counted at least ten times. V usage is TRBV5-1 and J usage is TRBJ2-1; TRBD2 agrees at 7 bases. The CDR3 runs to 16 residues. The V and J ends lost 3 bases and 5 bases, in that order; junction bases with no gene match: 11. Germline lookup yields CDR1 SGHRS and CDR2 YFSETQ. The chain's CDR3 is CASSSRGLAEHNEQFF. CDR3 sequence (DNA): TGCGCCAGCAGCTCTCGAGGTCTAGCGGAGCACAATGAGCAGTTCTTC.

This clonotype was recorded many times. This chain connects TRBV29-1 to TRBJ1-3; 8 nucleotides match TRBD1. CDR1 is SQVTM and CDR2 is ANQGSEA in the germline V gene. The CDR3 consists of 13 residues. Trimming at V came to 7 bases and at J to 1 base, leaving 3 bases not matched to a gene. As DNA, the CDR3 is TGCAGCGCTCGACAGGGGTCTGGAAACACCATATATTTT. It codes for CSARQGSGNTIYF.

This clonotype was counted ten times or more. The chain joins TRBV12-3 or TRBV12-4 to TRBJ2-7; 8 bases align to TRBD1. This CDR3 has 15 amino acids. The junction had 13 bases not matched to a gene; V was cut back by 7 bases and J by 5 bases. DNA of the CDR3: TGTGCCAGCACCTCCGAAGGGACAGGTACGAACGAGCAGTACTTC. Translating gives CASTSEGTGTNEQYF.